A selection of T cell receptor beta chains follows, all from one sample in a study of regulatory T cells in long-lasting Graves disease. TCRdb re-analysed the multiplex PCR reads in MiXCR, keeping a single row per CDR3 protein. The sample holds 250,000 to 300,000 distinct CDR3 sequences; about 17% are singletons and the top ten take approximately 15%. The data were also submitted as part of a second study, on T cells in Graves' hyperthyroidism and ophthalmopathy.

Sequenced here: peripheral blood mononuclear cells (PBMCs), sampled at new diagnosis, from a patient treated with antithyroid drugs. Source of these receptors: a woman between 25 and 40 years old with Graves disease. Each CDR3 is given with its conserved first and last residue. The D gene is left open where the match is weak. The size entry is marked missing in some rows and otherwise reads once, few, many or a size class.

CDR3,DNA,D,V,size,J
CASGPTFTYEQYF,TGTGCCAGCGGGCCGACATTTACCTACGAGCAGTACTTC,.,TRBV7-9,many,TRBJ2-7
CASSQVRLGLISGNTIYF,TGCGCCAGCAGCCAAGTTAGACTTGGTCTAATCTCTGGAAACACCATATATTTT,.,TRBV4-1,.,TRBJ1-3
CASSSSTGAEETQYF,TGCGCCAGCAGCTCTTCGACAGGAGCGGAAGAGACCCAGTACTTC,.,TRBV5-1,.,TRBJ2-5
CASSFDRTTEAFF,TGCGCCAGCAGCTTCGACAGGACAACTGAAGCTTTCTTT,.,TRBV5-1,many,TRBJ1-1
CATSGTDHGGEQYF,TGTGCCACCAGCGGGACAGACCATGGTGGCGAGCAGTACTTC,TRBD1,TRBV15,.,TRBJ2-7
CSAPFYGYTF,TGCAGTGCTCCATTTTATGGCTACACCTTC,.,TRBV20-1,many,TRBJ1-2
CASSPSGRPNYNEQFF,TGTGCCAGCAGTCCAAGTGGTCGCCCGAACTACAATGAGCAGTTCTTC,.,TRBV2,many,TRBJ2-1
CASSPQAPGQPVSSYNSPLHF,TGTGCCAGCAGTCCCCAAGCCCCGGGACAGCCCGTGAGCTCCTATAATTCACCCCTCCACTTT,TRBD1,TRBV27,many,TRBJ1-6
CASRTTGPMNTEAFF,TGTGCCAGTAGGACGACAGGACCTATGAACACTGAAGCTTTCTTT,.,TRBV19,many,TRBJ1-1
CASRWGPPGRNTEAFF,TGTGCCAGCAGATGGGGGCCTCCTGGCAGGAACACTGAAGCTTTCTTT,.,TRBV3-1,many,TRBJ1-1
CASSSDTASSYEQYF,TGTGCCAGCAGCTCCGACACGGCCTCTTCGTACGAGCAGTACTTC,.,TRBV5-6,many,TRBJ2-7
CASSFGTGGYGYTF,TGTGCCAGCAGCTTCGGGACAGGGGGCTATGGCTACACCTTC,TRBD1,TRBV7-9,many,TRBJ1-2
CASSLAQTGGIPEKLFF,TGTGCCAGCAGCTTAGCGCAGACCGGAGGGATTCCGGAAAAACTGTTTTTT,.,TRBV7-2,many,TRBJ1-4